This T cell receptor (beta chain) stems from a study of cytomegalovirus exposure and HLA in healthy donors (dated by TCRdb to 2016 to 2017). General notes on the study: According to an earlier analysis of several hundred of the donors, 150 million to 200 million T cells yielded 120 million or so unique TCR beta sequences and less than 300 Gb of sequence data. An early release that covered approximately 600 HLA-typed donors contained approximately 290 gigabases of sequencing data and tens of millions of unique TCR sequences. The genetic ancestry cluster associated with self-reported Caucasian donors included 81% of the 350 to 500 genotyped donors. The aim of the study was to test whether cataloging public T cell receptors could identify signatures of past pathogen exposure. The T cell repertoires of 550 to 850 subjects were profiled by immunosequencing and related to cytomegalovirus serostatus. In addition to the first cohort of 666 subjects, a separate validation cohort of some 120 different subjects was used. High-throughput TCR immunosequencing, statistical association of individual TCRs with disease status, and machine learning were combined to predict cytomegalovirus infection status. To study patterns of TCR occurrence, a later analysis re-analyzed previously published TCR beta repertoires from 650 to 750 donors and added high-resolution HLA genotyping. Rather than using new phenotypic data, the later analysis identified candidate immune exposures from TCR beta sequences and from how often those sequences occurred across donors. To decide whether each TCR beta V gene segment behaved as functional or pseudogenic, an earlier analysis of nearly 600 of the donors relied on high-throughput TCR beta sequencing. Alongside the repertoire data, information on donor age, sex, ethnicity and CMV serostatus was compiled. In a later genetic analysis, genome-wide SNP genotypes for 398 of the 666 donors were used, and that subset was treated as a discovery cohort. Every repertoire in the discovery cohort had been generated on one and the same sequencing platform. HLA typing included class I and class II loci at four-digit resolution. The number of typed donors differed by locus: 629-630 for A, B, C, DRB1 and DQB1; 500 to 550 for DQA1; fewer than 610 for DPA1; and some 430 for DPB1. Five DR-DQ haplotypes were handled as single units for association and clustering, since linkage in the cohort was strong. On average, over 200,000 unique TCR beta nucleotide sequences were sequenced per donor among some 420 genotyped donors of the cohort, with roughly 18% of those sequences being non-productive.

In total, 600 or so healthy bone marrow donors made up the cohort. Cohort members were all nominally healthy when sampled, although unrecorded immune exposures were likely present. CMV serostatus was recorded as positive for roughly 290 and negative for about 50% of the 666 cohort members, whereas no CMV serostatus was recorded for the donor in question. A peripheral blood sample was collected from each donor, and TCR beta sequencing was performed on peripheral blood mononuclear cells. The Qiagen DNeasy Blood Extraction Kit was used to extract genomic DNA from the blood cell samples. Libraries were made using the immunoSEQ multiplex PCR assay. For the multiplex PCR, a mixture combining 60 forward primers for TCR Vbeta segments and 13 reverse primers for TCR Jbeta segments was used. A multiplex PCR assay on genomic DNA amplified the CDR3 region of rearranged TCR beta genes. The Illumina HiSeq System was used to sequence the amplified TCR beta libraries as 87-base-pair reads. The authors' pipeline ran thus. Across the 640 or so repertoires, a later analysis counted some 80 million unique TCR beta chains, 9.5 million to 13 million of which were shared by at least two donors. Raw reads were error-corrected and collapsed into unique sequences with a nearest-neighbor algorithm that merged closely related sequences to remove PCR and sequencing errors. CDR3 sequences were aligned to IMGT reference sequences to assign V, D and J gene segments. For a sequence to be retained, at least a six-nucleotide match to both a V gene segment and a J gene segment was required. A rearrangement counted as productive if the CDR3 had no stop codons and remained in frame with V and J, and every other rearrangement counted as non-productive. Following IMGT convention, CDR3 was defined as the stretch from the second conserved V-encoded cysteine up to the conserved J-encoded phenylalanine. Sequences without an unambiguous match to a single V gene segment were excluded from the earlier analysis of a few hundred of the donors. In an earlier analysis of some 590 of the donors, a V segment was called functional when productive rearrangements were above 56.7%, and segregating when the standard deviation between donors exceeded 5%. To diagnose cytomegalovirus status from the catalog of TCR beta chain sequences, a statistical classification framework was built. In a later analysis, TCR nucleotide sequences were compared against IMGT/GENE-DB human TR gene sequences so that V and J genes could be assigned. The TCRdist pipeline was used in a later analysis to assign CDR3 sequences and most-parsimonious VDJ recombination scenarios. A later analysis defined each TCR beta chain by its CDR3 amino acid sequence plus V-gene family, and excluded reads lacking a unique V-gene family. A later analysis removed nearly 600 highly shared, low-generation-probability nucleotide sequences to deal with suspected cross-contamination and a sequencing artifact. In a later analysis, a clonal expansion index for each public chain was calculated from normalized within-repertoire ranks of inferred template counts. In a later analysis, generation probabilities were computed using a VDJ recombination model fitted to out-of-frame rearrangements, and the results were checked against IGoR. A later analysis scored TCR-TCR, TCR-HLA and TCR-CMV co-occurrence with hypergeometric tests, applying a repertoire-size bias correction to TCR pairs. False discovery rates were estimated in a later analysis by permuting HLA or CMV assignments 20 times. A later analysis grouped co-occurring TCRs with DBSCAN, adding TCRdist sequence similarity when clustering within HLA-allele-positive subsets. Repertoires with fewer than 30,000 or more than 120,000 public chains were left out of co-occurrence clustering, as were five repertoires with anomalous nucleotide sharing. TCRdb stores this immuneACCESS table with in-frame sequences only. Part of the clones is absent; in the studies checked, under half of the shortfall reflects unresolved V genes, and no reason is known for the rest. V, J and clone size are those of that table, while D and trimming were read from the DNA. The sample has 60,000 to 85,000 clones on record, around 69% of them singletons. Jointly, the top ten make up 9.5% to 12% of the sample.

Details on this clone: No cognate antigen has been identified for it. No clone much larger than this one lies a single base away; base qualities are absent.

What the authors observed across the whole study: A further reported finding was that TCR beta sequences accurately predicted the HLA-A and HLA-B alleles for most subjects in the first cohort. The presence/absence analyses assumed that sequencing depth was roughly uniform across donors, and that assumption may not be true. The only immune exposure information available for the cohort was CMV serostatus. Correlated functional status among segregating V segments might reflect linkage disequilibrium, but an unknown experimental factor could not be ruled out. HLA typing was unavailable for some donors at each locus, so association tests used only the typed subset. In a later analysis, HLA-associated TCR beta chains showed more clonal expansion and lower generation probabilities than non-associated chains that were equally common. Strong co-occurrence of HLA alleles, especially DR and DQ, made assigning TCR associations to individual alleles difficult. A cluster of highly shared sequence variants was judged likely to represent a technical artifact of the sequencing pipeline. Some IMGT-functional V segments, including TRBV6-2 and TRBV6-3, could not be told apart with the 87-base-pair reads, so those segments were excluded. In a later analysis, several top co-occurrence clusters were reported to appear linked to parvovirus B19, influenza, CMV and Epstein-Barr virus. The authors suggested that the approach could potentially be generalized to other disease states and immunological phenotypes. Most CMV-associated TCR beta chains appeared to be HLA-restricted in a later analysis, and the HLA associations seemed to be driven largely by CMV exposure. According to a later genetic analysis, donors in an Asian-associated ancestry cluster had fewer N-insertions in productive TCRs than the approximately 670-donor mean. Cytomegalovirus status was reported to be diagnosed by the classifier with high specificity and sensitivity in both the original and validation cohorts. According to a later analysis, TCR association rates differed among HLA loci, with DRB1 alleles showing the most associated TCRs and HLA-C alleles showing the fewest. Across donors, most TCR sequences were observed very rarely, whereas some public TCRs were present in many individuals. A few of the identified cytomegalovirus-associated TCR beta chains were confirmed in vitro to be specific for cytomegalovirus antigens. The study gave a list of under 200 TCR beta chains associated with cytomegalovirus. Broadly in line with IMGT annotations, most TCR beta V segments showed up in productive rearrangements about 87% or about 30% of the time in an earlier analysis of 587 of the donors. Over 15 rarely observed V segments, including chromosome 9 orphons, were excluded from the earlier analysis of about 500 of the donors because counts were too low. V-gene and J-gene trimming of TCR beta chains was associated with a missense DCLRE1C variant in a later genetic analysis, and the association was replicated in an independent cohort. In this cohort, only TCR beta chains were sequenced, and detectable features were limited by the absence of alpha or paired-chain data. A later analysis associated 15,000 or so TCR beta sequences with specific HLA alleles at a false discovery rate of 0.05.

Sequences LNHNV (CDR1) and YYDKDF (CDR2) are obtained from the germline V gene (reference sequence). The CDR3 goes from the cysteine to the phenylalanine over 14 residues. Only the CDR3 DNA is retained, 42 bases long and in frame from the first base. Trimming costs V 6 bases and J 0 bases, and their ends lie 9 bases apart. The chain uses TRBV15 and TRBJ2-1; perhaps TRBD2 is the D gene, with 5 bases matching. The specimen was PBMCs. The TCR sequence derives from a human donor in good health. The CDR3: CATRGGNSYNEQFF. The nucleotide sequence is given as TGTGCCACCAGAGGAGGAAACTCCTACAATGAGCAGTTCTTC.